This TCR beta chain was captured by sequencing in a study of T cells in narcolepsy. Study-wide background: Healthy controls were enrolled alongside patients with narcolepsy type 1 or type 2. Study observations and caveats: No autoreactive T cell clone sequences appeared in some memory CD4+ repertoires.

Points on this clone: Its antigen is currently unknown.

Using immunoSEQ multiplex PCR, the repertoire was profiled, and TCRdb retains in-frame clones only, with some absent. The data hold about 13,000 clones, with approximately 91% observed a single time. Germline CDR1 KGHSH, CDR2 LQKENI. CDR3 length: 14 residues. The junction had 5 bases not matched to a gene; V was cut back by 5 bases and J by 4 bases. Sequenced input: CD45RA- memory CD4+ T cells from PBMCs. This chain links TRBV18 with TRBJ2-7; 10 nucleotides line up with TRBD2. The clonotype was recovered from a human donor with narcolepsy. The CDR3, as DNA: TGTGCCAGCTCAGCTAGCGGGAGTAGGTACGAGCAGTACTTC. It is translated as CASSASGSRYEQYF.